This TCR beta chain was identified during a study of CD8+ T cells in alopecia areata. This CDR3 contains 12 residues. Per germline, CDR1 WSHSY and CDR2 SAAADI. The V end lost 3 bases, the J end lost 5 bases, and 5 bases lay between the germline ends. Specified treatment: oral pan-JAK inhibitor, 5-10 mg twice daily. Only a few counts were recorded for this clone. What it binds is unknown. Broader study findings: Clonality in the scalp and expanded CD8+ clones ranked among the top 100 were significantly decreased by tofacitinib. Under tofacitinib, numerous expanded lesional clonotypes remained detectable in scalp and blood. It was lesional scalp, especially alopecia totalis/universalis, that showed higher clonality than normal scalp.

cDNA prepared by RNA extraction and subsequent reverse transcription served as the template for sequencing. The protocol was immunoSEQ multiplex PCR, while the TCRdb copy is restricted to in-frame clones and leaves out a portion. The table lists about 180,000 clones, 40% to 65% of them singletons. This TCR came from a human donor with alopecia areata. The chain recombines TRBV10-2 with TRBJ2-1; D unresolved. This material consisted of CD8+ T cells sorted from blood, taken at week 24, from a patient treated with tofacitinib. The CDR3: CASSDEHNEQFF. CDR3 nucleotide sequence: TGCGCCAGCAGTGATGAACACAATGAGCAGTTCTTC.